These T cell receptor beta chains were read from a single sample in a study of response to subunit inactivated influenza vaccine. TCRdb called the RT-PCR reads again in MiXCR, with one record for every CDR3 protein. The data contain 200,000 to 300,000 distinct CDR3 sequences, over 9% of them singletons. The sample here was non-naive T cells sorted from PBMCs, taken approximately 15 days before vaccination. Receptors originate from a man aged 50-60 years who received an inactivated influenza vaccine. Each CDR3 is given with its conserved first and last residue. Fields, in order: V gene, clone size, J gene, D gene, CDR3 DNA, CDR3 protein. D genes are given only for firm matches. A clone size is listed for some rows: how often the clone was seen (once, few, many), or a class if it is expanded.

TRBV3-1	many	TRBJ2-5	-	TGTGCCAGCAGCCTCCTGGTGGGCTCAGCTGGGGAAGAGACCCAGTACTTC	CASSLLVGSAGEETQYF
TRBV3-1	few	TRBJ1-1	TRBD1	TGTGCCAGCAGCCCGGACCGGGACAGAGGAGCTTTCTTT	CASSPDRDRGAFF
TRBV2	-	TRBJ1-2	-	TGTGCCAGCAAGGAGGGATTCTTCGACTATGGCTACACCTTC	CASKEGFFDYGYTF
TRBV12-3/TRBV12-4	many	TRBJ1-5	-	TGTGCCAGCAGTTTTAGGGGTCGCAATCAGCCCCAGCATTTT	CASSFRGRNQPQHF
TRBV4-3	-	TRBJ2-1	TRBD2	TGCGCCAGCAGCCAAGATCGTGGCGGGAGGGCAGGCAATGAGCAGTTCTTC	CASSQDRGGRAGNEQFF
TRBV30	many	TRBJ1-1	-	TGTGCCTGGGACGGGGGACACCCGAACACTGAAGCTTTCTTT	CAWDGGHPNTEAFF
TRBV27	few	TRBJ2-6	TRBD1	TGTGCCAGCAGTCCACGGACAGGTGGGGTCTCTGGGGCCAACGTCCTGACTTTC	CASSPRTGGVSGANVLTF
TRBV7-9	few	TRBJ1-2	-	TGTGCCAGCAGCTTAGGGCAGCGCTATGGCTACACCTTC	CASSLGQRYGYTF
TRBV29-1	few	TRBJ1-4	TRBD1	TGCAGCGTAAGGACAGGCGGGGAAAAACTGTTTTTT	CSVRTGGEKLFF
TRBV20-1	-	TRBJ2-5	TRBD1	TGCAGTGAGGTTGGGACAGGGGCGGGAGAGACCCAGTACTTC	CSEVGTGAGETQYF
TRBV11-2	few	TRBJ2-5	TRBD1	TGTGCCAGCACCCAGGACAGGGGGCGAGAGACCCAGTACTTC	CASTQDRGRETQYF
TRBV18	-	TRBJ2-7	-	TGTGCCAGCTCACCACGTGAGGGAGACGAGCAGTACTTC	CASSPREGDEQYF
TRBV11-1	few	TRBJ1-2	TRBD1	TGTGCCAGCAGCGCGGGGACAGTTGGCGGCTACACCTTC	CASSAGTVGGYTF
TRBV2	-	TRBJ1-2	-	TGTGCCAGCAGTGAGGGCCAGGGTCCCTATGGCTACACCTTC	CASSEGQGPYGYTF
TRBV18	many	TRBJ2-3	-	TGTGCCAGCTCACCACCGTTTCACGGGAGCACAGATACGCAGTATTTT	CASSPPFHGSTDTQYF
TRBV2	few	TRBJ2-1	-	TGTGCCAGCAGTGAGGTCCAGCAAGGATACAATGAGCAGTTCTTC	CASSEVQQGYNEQFF
TRBV30	few	TRBJ2-2	-	TGTGCCTCCTCCAGGGCGCAGAGCACCGGGGAGCTGTTTTTT	CASSRAQSTGELFF
TRBV25-1	many	TRBJ2-7	TRBD1	TGTGCCAGCGCCCGGGACAGGGGGTACGAGCAGTACTTC	CASARDRGYEQYF
TRBV11-2	few	TRBJ2-7	TRBD2	TGTGCCAGCAGCGAAAGAGCGGGAGGGATTCTCGAGCAGTACTTC	CASSERAGGILEQYF
TRBV10-2	many	TRBJ2-5	TRBD2	TGCGCCAGCAGTGCAGGACTAGCGGGAGCAGAGACCCAGTACTTC	CASSAGLAGAETQYF
TRBV6-2/TRBV6-3	-	TRBJ1-4	TRBD1	TGTGCCAGCAGGCTACCCGGGACAGGGGAAGAAAAACTGTTTTTT	CASRLPGTGEEKLFF
TRBV27	-	TRBJ1-1	TRBD1	TGTGCCAGCAGCGGACAGGGTTTGTCCACTGAAGCTTTCTTT	CASSGQGLSTEAFF
TRBV29-1	many	TRBJ2-7	TRBD2	TGCAGCGTCTTTCTAGCGGGAGTAAACTACGAGCAGTACTTC	CSVFLAGVNYEQYF
TRBV20-1	few	TRBJ1-2	TRBD1	TGCAGTGCTAGTGATCAGGGGGATGGGTATGGCTACACCTTC	CSASDQGDGYGYTF
TRBV29-1	-	TRBJ1-2	-	TGCAGCGTTGACGGGGGGCGCGGGTATGGCTACACCTTC	CSVDGGRGYGYTF
TRBV28	-	TRBJ2-2	TRBD2	TGTGCCAGCAGTTTACTAGCGGGAGGGACCGGGGAGCTGTTTTTT	CASSLLAGGTGELFF
TRBV20-1	-	TRBJ2-5	-	TGCAGTGCCACCCGAGGGTACCAAGAGACCCAGTACTTC	CSATRGYQETQYF
TRBV5-1	few	TRBJ1-1	TRBD1	TGCGCCAGCAGAACAGGGACAGGGATAGAGGTGAACACTGAAGCTTTCTTT	CASRTGTGIEVNTEAFF
TRBV25-1	few	TRBJ2-1	TRBD1	TGTGCCAGCAGCCCTGGACAGGGTCCCTACAATGAGCAGTTCTTC	CASSPGQGPYNEQFF